The 29 T cell receptor beta chains below were found in one sample sequenced in a study of cytomegalovirus exposure and HLA in healthy donors. PCR employed 60 Vbeta and 13 Jbeta primers. The repertoire was sequenced with immunoSEQ multiplex PCR; TCRdb's copy has only in-frame clones and lacks some. The sample has some 130,000 clones, 60% to 80% seen once; the top ten hold approximately 1.1%. Sequencing was carried out using PBMCs. All receptors come from a male donor in good health and CMV-seronegative.

This chain links TRBV7-2 with TRBJ2-1; TRBD2 aligns across 11 bases. The CDR3 covers 16 residues. With V trimmed by 4 bases and J by 3 bases, 5 bases remained unmatched. Germline V gives CDR1 SGHTA, CDR2 FQGNSA. DNA for the CDR3: TGTGCCAGCAGCTCCCTAGCGGGGGGTCACTACAATGAGCAGTTCTTC. It codes for CASSSLAGGHYNEQFF.

This clone came up a few times. The chain carries TRBV7-9 and TRBJ2-5; 12 nucleotides match TRBD1. The germline V gene has CDR1 SEHNR and CDR2 FQNEAQ (reference sequence). CDR3 length: 19 amino acids. With 6 bases clipped from V and 1 base from J, the junction kept 15 bases outside the gene matches. The CDR3 loop reads CASRRSGTGGSGVQETQYF. The CDR3 nucleotides are TGTGCCAGCAGACGATCCGGGACAGGGGGCAGCGGAGTCCAAGAGACCCAGTACTTC.

The chain carries TRBV6-1 and TRBJ2-1, with TRBD1 matching 8 bases. The CDR3 length is 16 residues. The J segment lost 5 bases and the V segment lost 1 base, leaving 7 bases of the junction unmatched. Germline CDR1 is MNHNS and CDR2 is SASEGT. The CDR3 is CASSEERGRGHNEQFF. CDR3 DNA sequence: TGTGCCAGCAGTGAAGAAAGGGGCAGGGGGCACAATGAGCAGTTCTTC.

This clone was seen only a few times. The rearrangement joins TRBV5-6 to TRBJ2-7; no reliable D call. This CDR3 spans 11 amino acids. V lost 3 bases to trimming and J lost 4 bases, with 5 bases between them. The germline V gene has CDR1 SGHDT and CDR2 YYEEEE. The CDR3 bases are TGTGCCAGCAGCTCTTATTACGAGCAGTACTTC. Its protein is CASSSYYEQYF.

The gene calls are TRBV11-2 and TRBJ1-6, with 7 bases aligning to TRBD1. This CDR3 region has 12 residues. V shed 0 bases, J shed 15 bases, and the junction held 2 bases outside the gene matches. The germline gives CDR1 SGHAT, CDR2 FQNNGV. The CDR3 is CASSLENRGLHF. CDR3 nucleotide sequence: TGTGCCAGCAGCTTAGAAAACAGGGGCCTCCACTTT.

This chain joins TRBV30 and TRBJ2-3, with D perhaps TRBD1 (6 bases). Germline V gene lookup returns CDR1 GTSNPN and CDR2 SVGIG (reference sequence). V was trimmed by 4 bases and J by 5 bases, leaving 10 bases between them. This CDR3 region has 12 residues. The CDR3 spells CAWTGAGDTQYF. The CDR3 bases are TGTGCCTGGACAGGGGCCGGAGATACGCAGTATTTT.

This chain joins TRBV7-9 and TRBJ1-1; perhaps TRBD1 as D (5 bases). The ends were cut back, 5 bases at V and 5 bases at J, with 15 bases in the middle. The length of the CDR3 is 14 residues. Germline lookup yields CDR1 SEHNR and CDR2 FQNEAQ (reference sequence). The CDR3 coding sequence is TGTGCCAGCAGCGTGACAGAATTTGGGACTGAAGCTTTCTTT. Translated: CASSVTEFGTEAFF.

The rearrangement links TRBV7-8 to TRBJ2-7; 9 nucleotides align to TRBD1. V shed 5 bases and J 3 bases; nucleotides not matched to a gene: 2. The CDR3 is 13 amino acids. Germline CDR1 is SGHVS and CDR2 is FQNEAQ. Here the CDR3 reads CASSQDRGYEQYF. CDR3 nucleotides: TGTGCCAGCAGCCAGGACAGGGGCTACGAGCAGTACTTC. Complete variable domain (other parts from reference TRBV7-8 and TRBJ2-7): GAGVSQSPRYKVAKRGQDVALRCDPISGHVSLFWYQQALGQGPEFLTYFQNEAQLDKSGLPSDRFFAERPEGSVSTLKIQRTQQEDSAVYLCASSQDRGYEQYFGPGTRLTVT.

The chain uses TRBV30 and TRBJ1-6; D ambiguous. The germline gives CDR1 GTSNPN, CDR2 SVGIG (reference sequence). CDR3 size: 12 residues. The V and J ends lost 1 base and 11 bases respectively, with 9 bases between them. CDR3 DNA sequence: TGTGCCTGGAGTGCGACACGACCACCCCTCCACTTT. It encodes CAWSATRPPLHF.

The chain uses TRBV30 and TRBJ2-5; 12 bases align to TRBD2. The CDR3 spans 15 residues. The ends lost 4 bases at V and 1 base at J; junction bases unmatched: 4. Germline V gene data show CDR1 as GTSNPN and CDR2 as SVGIG (reference sequence). The CDR3 loop is CAWKGTSGSQETQYF. The DNA for the CDR3 is TGTGCCTGGAAGGGGACTAGCGGGTCCCAAGAGACCCAGTACTTC.

The chain combines TRBV29-1 with TRBJ2-5, with 9 bases identical to TRBD1. The DNA end is more similar to TRBJ2-7, so the J call may be wrong. CDR3 length: 12 amino acids. CDR1 is SQVTM, CDR2 ANQGSEA, per germline. The CDR3 protein is CSAGTGMNEQYF. DNA of the CDR3: TGCAGCGCCGGGACAGGGATGAACGAGCAGTACTTC.

The J gene is TRBJ1-1, the V gene TRBV7-9, with D possibly being TRBD1 (6 bases). Germline V gene data show CDR1 as SEHNR and CDR2 as FQNEAQ (reference sequence). The CDR3 spans 15 residues. V lost 7 bases to trimming and J lost 3 bases, with 18 bases between them. This CDR3 reads CASTPGAGVDTEAFF. The CDR3 DNA sequence: TGTGCCAGCACCCCGGGGGCGGGGGTTGACACTGAAGCTTTCTTT.

This chain uses TRBV6-1 with TRBJ1-2, with D possibly TRBD1 on 5 matching bases. CDR1 is MNHNS, CDR2 SASEGT, per germline. The V end was cut by 7 bases, the J end by 6 bases, with 21 bases between. This CDR3 region has 15 residues. For the CDR3, the DNA is TGTGCCAGCACCCCTGACAGCCCCTCAGTTCATGGCTACACCTTC. This sequence encodes CASTPDSPSVHGYTF.

The gene calls are TRBV18 and TRBJ1-4; D uncertain. The CDR3 contains 12 residues. The V and J ends lost 3 bases and 12 bases respectively, with 11 bases between them. Per germline, CDR1 KGHSH and CDR2 LQKENI. CDR3: CASSPWEKELFF. The CDR3 coding sequence is TGTGCCAGCTCACCGTGGGAGAAGGAACTGTTTTTT.

The chain links TRBV5-6 to TRBJ1-1, with 7 positions matching TRBD1. The J segment lost 2 bases and the V segment lost 4 bases, leaving 5 bases of the junction unmatched. CDR1 SGHDT and CDR2 YYEEEE come from the germline V gene. CDR3 size: 14 residues. This CDR3 is CASSPGTENTEAFF. CDR3 DNA sequence: TGTGCCAGCAGCCCCGGGACAGAAAACACTGAAGCTTTCTTT.

The chain couples TRBV6-1 to TRBJ2-5; 7 positions agree with TRBD1. CDR3 size: 14 residues. Trimming cost V 10 bases and J 4 bases; bases outside gene matches: 12. Germline values: CDR1 MNHNS, CDR2 SASEGT. The CDR3 DNA reads TGTGCCACCCCTTCGCAGGGGGAACGAGAGACCCAGTACTTC. This encodes CATPSQGERETQYF.

The chain combines TRBV30 with TRBJ2-2, with 7 nucleotides matching TRBD2. J lost 6 bases, V lost 2 bases, and 0 bases had no gene match. The CDR3 totals 12 residues. Per germline, CDR1 GTSNPN and CDR2 SVGIG (reference sequence). CDR3 sequence reads: CAWSRGAGELFF. CDR3 in DNA: TGTGCCTGGAGTCGGGGGGCCGGGGAGCTGTTTTTT.

This clone has only a few counts. The chain recombines TRBV13 with TRBJ2-2; tentative D call: TRBD1 (6 bases). Trimming left V 3 bases short and J 6 bases short, with 11 bases between. CDR3 length: 14 residues. Germline V gives CDR1 PRHDT, CDR2 FYEKMQ (reference sequence). The CDR3 sequence is CASSFQGISGELFF. The CDR3 DNA sequence: TGTGCCAGCAGCTTCCAGGGGATCTCCGGGGAGCTGTTTTTT.

The chain links TRBV7-8 to TRBJ1-1; 8 bases are shared with TRBD1. The germline V gene encodes CDR1 SGHVS and CDR2 FQNEAQ. V was clipped by 5 bases and J by 6 bases; unmatched bases: 14. The CDR3 has 16 residues. The CDR3 is CASSHPRTGTLSEAFF. The CDR3 DNA follows: TGTGCCAGCAGCCATCCCCGGACAGGGACTCTCTCTGAAGCTTTCTTT.

V gene TRBV5-1 combines with J gene TRBJ1-3; D might be TRBD1 (5 bases). The germline V gene has CDR1 SGHRS and CDR2 YFSETQ. The V end lost 3 bases, the J end lost 0 bases, and 10 bases lay between the germline ends. The length of the CDR3 is 15 residues. The CDR3 is CASSSTGASGNTIYF. In DNA, the CDR3 is TGCGCCAGCAGCTCAACAGGAGCCTCTGGAAACACCATATATTTT.

The genes are TRBV7-9 and TRBJ2-7; TRBD1 agrees at 7 bases. The germline V gene encodes CDR1 SEHNR and CDR2 FQNEAQ (reference sequence). Trimming took 5 bases from V and 3 from J; bases not matched to a gene: 7. The CDR3 is 14 residues long. This CDR3 reads CASSDSQGNYEQYF. CDR3 bases: TGTGCCAGCAGCGACTCACAGGGGAACTACGAGCAGTACTTC.

CDR3 protein: CASSSTGAPVEQYF. In nucleotides, the CDR3 is TGTGCCAGCAGCTCGACAGGGGCCCCCGTTGAGCAGTACTTC. V gene TRBV7-2 combines with J gene TRBJ2-7; 8 nucleotides agree with TRBD1. Germline CDR1 reads SGHTA; CDR2 reads FQGNSA. The CDR3 spans 14 residues. J lost 7 bases, V lost 4 bases, and 9 bases had no gene match. Drawing the rest from reference TRBV7-2 and TRBJ2-7, the complete variable domain is GAGVSQSPSNKVTEKGKDVELRCDPISGHTALYWYRQSLGQGLEFLIYFQGNSAPDKSGLPSDRFSAERTGGSVSTLTIQRTQQEDSAVYLCASSSTGAPVEQYFGPGTRLTVT.

This sequence joins TRBV7-5 and TRBJ2-2; TRBD2, the table's D call, lacks a check against the DNA. TRBV7-5 is a documented pseudogene. CDR3 length: 12 amino acids. CDR3 amino acids: CARSQTTGELFF. The CDR3, as DNA: TGTGCCAGAAGCCAAACTACCGGGGAGCTGTTTTTT.

J is TRBJ1-6 and V is TRBV6-1, with D unresolved. V was trimmed by 7 bases and J by 11 bases, leaving 15 bases between them. The CDR3 is 13 residues long. Per the germline V gene, CDR1 is MNHNS and CDR2 is SASEGT. The CDR3 is CASKETSNAPLHF. CDR3 sequence (DNA): TGTGCCAGCAAAGAGACATCTAACGCACCCCTCCACTTT.

V usage is TRBV6-5 and J usage is TRBJ2-5; no clear D. V dropped 6 bases and J dropped 4 bases, with 9 bases sitting between them. The CDR3 is 12 residues long. The germline V gene encodes CDR1 MNHEY and CDR2 SVGAGI. CDR3 protein: CASSRSLETQYF. The CDR3 DNA follows: TGTGCCAGCAGCCGGAGTCTAGAGACCCAGTACTTC.

On this clone: The identical CDR3 is also encoded by other nucleotide sequences in the sample. V and J are TRBV6-6 and TRBJ2-7, with 9 bases aligning to TRBD1. Looked up from germline, CDR1 is MNHNY and CDR2 is SVGAGI (reference sequence). Trimming removed 2 bases from V and 4 bases from J; junction bases left unmatched: 3. CDR3 size: 14 residues. The CDR3 DNA reads TGTGCCAGCAGTTACGGGGGACAGGGTTACGAGCAGTACTTC. Protein product: CASSYGGQGYEQYF.

The rearrangement links TRBV11-2 to TRBJ1-2, with a tentative D call TRBD1 (5 bases). Germline CDR1 is SGHAT and CDR2 is FQNNGV. The CDR3 contains 16 residues. Deletions cut 1 base from V and 4 bases from J, with 16 bases between. Written as DNA, the CDR3 is TGTGCCAGCAGCTTAGCCGCCAGACGCGGGGGCTATGGCTACACCTTC. Translation: CASSLAARRGGYGYTF.

The chain links TRBV18 to TRBJ1-6; 7 bases are shared with TRBD1. The germline V gene has CDR1 KGHSH and CDR2 LQKENI. There are 15 residues in the CDR3. V was clipped by 5 bases and J by 6 bases; unmatched bases: 7. The chain's CDR3 is CASSEQGQGNSPLHF. Written as DNA, the CDR3 is TGTGCCAGCTCAGAACAGGGGCAAGGTAATTCACCCCTCCACTTT.

V usage is TRBV4-3 and J usage is TRBJ1-1; perhaps TRBD1 as D (5 bases). The V end lost 5 bases, the J end lost 0 bases, and 10 bases lay between the germline ends. Per the germline V gene, CDR1 is LGHNA and CDR2 is YSLEER. The CDR3 length is 14 residues. CDR3: CASSIDSLNTEAFF. The CDR3 DNA sequence: TGCGCCAGCAGCATTGACAGCTTGAACACTGAAGCTTTCTTT.